Sequencing of this T cell receptor beta chain was carried out in a study of cytomegalovirus exposure and HLA in healthy donors. Findings and limits, study-wide: It was taken for granted in presence/absence analyses that sequencing depth across donors was roughly uniform.

This CDR3 is built from 18 residues. Germline values: CDR1 KGHSH, CDR2 LQKENI. J lost 1 base, V lost 6 bases, and 13 bases had no gene match. Comment on this clone: The antigen is not known.

PCR primers comprised 60 Vbeta and 13 Jbeta primers. TCRdb's table, derived via immunoSEQ multiplex PCR, lists solely in-frame clones and lacks some. Counted here are about 160,000 clones, roughly three quarters occurring once; the ten biggest clones make up around 3%. The V call is TRBV18, the J call TRBJ2-1; 9 positions agree with TRBD1. Sequenced input: PBMCs. This TCR came from a woman aged 45-59 years in good health and CMV-seropositive. CDR3 bases: TGTGCCAGCTCCCCCGGGACAGGGCCCTTTGGTTCCTACAATGAGCAGTTCTTC. Translated: CASSPGTGPFGSYNEQFF.